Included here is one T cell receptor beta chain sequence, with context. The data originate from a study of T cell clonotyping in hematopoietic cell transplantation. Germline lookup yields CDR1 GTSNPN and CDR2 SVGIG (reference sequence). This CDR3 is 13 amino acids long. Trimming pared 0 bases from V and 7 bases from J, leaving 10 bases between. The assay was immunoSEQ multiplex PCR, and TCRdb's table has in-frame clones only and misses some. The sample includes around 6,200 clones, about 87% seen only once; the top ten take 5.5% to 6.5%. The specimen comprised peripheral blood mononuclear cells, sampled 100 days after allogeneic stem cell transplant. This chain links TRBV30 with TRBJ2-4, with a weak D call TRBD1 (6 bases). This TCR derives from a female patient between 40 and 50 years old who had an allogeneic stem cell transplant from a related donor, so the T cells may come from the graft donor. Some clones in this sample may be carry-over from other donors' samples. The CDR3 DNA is TGTGCCTGGAGTGTTCAGGGGATCAACATTCAGTACTTC. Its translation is CAWSVQGINIQYF.